This T cell receptor beta chain is from a study of blood T cell repertoires in COVID-19. Study-wide context: Some COVID-19 samples were acute and others convalescent; all came from the United States, Italy and Spain. PBMCs, B-cell-depleted T cells, or T cells were the source of the cDNA or gDNA that made up the material.

As handled by the study authors: For nucleated cells, counts were estimated from reference gene primer amplification. Profiling relied on immunoSEQ multiplex PCR, and the TCRdb table lists in-frame clones only, not all of them. Clonal size and the V and J genes are those of that table, whereas D and trimming came from the DNA. The repertoire consists of 95,000 to 130,000 clones, with approximately 80% occurring once and the leading ten covering 7% to 9.5%. CDR1 and CDR2 from the germline V gene are LGHNA and YNFKEQ. Trimming removed 3 bases from V and 8 bases from J, with 14 bases in between. CDR3 length equals 14 residues.

This TCR derives from a man aged 65 to 85 with active or convalescent COVID-19. This chain links TRBV4-2 with TRBJ2-1, with D perhaps matching TRBD2 (7 bases). Sequencing used peripheral blood. The CDR3 sequence: CASSQARGAYEQFF. DNA for the CDR3: TGTGCCAGCAGCCAGGCCCGGGGGGCTTATGAGCAGTTCTTC.